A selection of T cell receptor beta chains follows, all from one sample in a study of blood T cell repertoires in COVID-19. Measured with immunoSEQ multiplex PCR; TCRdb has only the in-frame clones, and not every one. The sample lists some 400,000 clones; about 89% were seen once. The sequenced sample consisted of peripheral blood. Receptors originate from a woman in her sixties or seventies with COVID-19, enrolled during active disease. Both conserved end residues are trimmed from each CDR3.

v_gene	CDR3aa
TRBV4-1	ASSPSGTARFNEQF
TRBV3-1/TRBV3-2	ASSPRGRAQNIQY
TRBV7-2	ASSLVPLRRGQPQH
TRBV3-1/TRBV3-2	ASSADRTGGYT
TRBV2	ASSEMGTSGGARNEQF
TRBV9	ASSVGGGRMGTDTQY
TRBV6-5	ASSSGGGTEAF
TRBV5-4	ASSALGVPDEQY
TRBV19	ASCRADSNQPQH
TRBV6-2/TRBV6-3	ASSPGLAGGGETQY
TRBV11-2	ASSETSGGARDTQY
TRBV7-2	ASSLVRGGGARETQY
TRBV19	ASSTRDRGYNSPLH
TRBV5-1	ASSWDRGYEQY
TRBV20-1	SARAQETQY
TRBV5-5	ASSYHGGLNYGYT
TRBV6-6	ASSYEAGGSSYEQY